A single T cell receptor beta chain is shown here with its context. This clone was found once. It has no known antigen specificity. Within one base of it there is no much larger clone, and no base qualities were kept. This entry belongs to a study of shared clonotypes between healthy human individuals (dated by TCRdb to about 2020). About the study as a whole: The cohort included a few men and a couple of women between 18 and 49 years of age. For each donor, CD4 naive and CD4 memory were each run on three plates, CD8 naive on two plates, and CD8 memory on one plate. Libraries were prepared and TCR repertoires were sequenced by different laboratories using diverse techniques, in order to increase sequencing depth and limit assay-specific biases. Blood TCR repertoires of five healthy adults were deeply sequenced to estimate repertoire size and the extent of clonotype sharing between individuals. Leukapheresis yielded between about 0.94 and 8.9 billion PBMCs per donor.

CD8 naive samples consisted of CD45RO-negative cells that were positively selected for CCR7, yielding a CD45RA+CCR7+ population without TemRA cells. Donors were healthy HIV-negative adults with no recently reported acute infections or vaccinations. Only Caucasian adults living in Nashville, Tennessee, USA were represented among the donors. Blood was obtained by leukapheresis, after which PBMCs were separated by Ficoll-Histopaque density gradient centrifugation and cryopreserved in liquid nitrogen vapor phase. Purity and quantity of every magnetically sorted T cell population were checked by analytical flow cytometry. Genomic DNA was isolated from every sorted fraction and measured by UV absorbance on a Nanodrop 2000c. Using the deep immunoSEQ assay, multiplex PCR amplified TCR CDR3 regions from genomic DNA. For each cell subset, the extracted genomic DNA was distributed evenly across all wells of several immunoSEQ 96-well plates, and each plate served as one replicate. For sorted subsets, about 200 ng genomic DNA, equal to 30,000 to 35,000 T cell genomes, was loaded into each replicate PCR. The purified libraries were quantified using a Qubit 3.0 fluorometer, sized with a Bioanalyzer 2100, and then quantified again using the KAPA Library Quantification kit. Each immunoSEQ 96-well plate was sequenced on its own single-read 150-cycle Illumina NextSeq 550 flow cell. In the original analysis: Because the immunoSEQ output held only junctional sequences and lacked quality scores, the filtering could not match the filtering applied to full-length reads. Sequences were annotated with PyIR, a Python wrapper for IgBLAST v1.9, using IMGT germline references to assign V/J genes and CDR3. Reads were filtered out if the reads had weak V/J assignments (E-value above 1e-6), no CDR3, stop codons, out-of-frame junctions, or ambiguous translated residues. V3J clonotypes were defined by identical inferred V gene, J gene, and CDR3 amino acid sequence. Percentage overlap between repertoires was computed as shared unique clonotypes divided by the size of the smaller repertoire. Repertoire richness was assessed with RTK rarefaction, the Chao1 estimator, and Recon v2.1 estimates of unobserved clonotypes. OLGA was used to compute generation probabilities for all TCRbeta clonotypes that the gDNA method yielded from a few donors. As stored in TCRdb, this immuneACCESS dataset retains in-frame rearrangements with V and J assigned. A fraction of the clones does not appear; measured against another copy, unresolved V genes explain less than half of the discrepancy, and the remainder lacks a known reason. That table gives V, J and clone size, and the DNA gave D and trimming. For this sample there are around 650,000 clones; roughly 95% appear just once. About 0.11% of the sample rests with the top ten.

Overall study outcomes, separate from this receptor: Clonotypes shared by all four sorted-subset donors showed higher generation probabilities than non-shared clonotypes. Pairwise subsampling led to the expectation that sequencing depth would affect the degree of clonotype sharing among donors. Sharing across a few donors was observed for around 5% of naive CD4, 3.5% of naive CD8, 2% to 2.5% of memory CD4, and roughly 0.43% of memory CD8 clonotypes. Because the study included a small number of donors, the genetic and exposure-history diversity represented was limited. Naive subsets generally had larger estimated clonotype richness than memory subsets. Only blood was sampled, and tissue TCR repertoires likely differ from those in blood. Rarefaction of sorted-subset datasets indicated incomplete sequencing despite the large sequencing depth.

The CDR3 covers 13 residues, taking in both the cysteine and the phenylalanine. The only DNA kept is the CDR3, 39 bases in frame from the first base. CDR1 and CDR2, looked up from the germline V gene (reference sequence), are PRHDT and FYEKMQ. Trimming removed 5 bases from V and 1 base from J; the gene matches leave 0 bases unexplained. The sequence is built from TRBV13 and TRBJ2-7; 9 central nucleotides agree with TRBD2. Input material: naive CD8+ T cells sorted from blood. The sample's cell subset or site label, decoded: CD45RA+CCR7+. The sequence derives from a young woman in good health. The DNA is TGTGCCAGCAGCGCGGGAGGGTCCTACGAGCAGTACTTC. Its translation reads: CASSAGGSYEQYF.